The present T cell receptor (beta chain) was sequenced within a study of cytomegalovirus exposure and HLA in healthy donors. General study results and limits: The study put roughly 160 TCR beta chains on its list as cytomegalovirus-associated.

With respect to this clone: Its target is not known.

CDR3 length equals 15 residues. Trimming took off 2 bases at V and 0 bases at J, with 7 bases between the two ends. CDR1 and CDR2 (germline): SGHTA, FQGNSA. 13 Jbeta primers and 60 Vbeta primers were used for the PCR. Clones were read by immunoSEQ multiplex PCR, and TCRdb kept only the in-frame ones, dropping some. The sample consists of about 140,000 clones, approximately 70% of them appearing once. This chain joins TRBV7-2 and TRBJ1-4; no firm D call. The sequence came from a woman aged 40 to 50 in good health and CMV-seronegative. Sequenced material: PBMCs. Here the CDR3 DNA reads TGTGCCAGCAGCTTATCTTCTGCAACTAATGAAAAACTGTTTTTT. This sequence encodes CASSLSSATNEKLFF. The full variable domain, with the rest looked up from reference TRBV7-2 and TRBJ1-4, is GAGVSQSPSNKVTEKGKDVELRCDPISGHTALYWYRQSLGQGLEFLIYFQGNSAPDKSGLPSDRFSAERTGGSVSTLTIQRTQQEDSAVYLCASSLSSATNEKLFFGSGTQLSVL.